This T cell receptor beta chain was observed in a study of CD8+ T cells in alopecia areata. Germline values: CDR1 SGDLS, CDR2 YYNGEE. V lost 6 bases to trimming and J lost 4 bases, with 10 bases between them. The CDR3 is made up of 13 amino acids. It was cDNA, reverse transcribed from extracted RNA, that served as the sequencing template. Profiling relied on immunoSEQ multiplex PCR, and the TCRdb table lists in-frame clones only, not all of them. Here the sample spans 110,000 or so clones, more than 30% being singletons. This receptor was obtained from a human donor with alopecia areata. Sample: CD4+ T cells sorted from blood. The chain uses TRBV9 and TRBJ2-2; TRBD2 is a possible D gene (5 bases). CDR3 DNA sequence: TGTGCCAGCAATAGGGAGTTCACCGGGGAGCTGTTTTTT. As protein: CASNREFTGELFF.